This entry is about one TCR beta chain. Its matching antigen is unknown. Trimming took 4 bases from V and 0 from J, leaving 12 bases between them. The CDR3 runs 14 residues. Per germline, CDR1 GTSNPN and CDR2 SVGIG (reference sequence). Libraries were prepared by immunoSEQ multiplex PCR; TCRdb keeps only in-frame clonotypes and omits some of them. Among 2 million to 2.5 million clones listed, around 95% were seen once. The sample originates from a study of shared clonotypes between healthy human individuals. Overall study findings and caveats: What naive subsets generally showed was a larger estimated richness than memory subsets showed. Clonotypes that were shared across a handful of donors made up approximately 5% of naive CD4 clonotypes.

Source material: naive CD4+ T cells sorted from blood. Subset of the sample: CD45RA+ positively selected. J is TRBJ1-1 and V is TRBV30; D unclear. The sequence was collected from a man younger than 30 in good health. The CDR3: CAWNLGFMNTEAFF. The CDR3 DNA is TGTGCCTGGAACTTGGGTTTTATGAACACTGAAGCTTTCTTT.